Described below is a single TCR beta chain sequence and its context. Its antigen remains unidentified. The PCR used 60 Vbeta and 13 Jbeta primers. This table comes from immunoSEQ multiplex PCR, and its TCRdb copy is limited to in-frame clones, with some not included. The sample shows some 140,000 clones, more than 60% of them seen only once. This entry comes from a study of cytomegalovirus exposure and HLA in healthy donors. About the study: Early released data had around 88 million unique TCRs, all coming from HLA-typed donors.

Trimming pared 5 bases from V and 6 bases from J, leaving 13 bases between. CDR1 SGHTA and CDR2 FQGTGA come from the germline V gene. The CDR3 loop spans 13 amino acids. General study findings and limits: Reports credit the classifier with highly specific, highly sensitive diagnosis of cytomegalovirus status.

The chain carries TRBV7-3 and TRBJ1-2; D is possibly TRBD1 (6 bases). The source material was PBMCs. The receptor's source is a woman between 45 and 60 years old in good health and CMV-seropositive. CDR3 DNA: TGTGCCAGCAGCCCCGGGGGGCTGGATGGCTACACCTTC. Its translation: CASSPGGLDGYTF.